This entry lists 15 T cell receptor beta chains sequenced from one sample in a study of a mutant IDH1 vaccine in newly diagnosed glioma. The method was immunoSEQ multiplex PCR; TCRdb's version includes in-frame clones alone and lacks a portion of them. The sample holds some 62,000 clones, 80% to 85% seen once. Stated time point: week 47, end of study. It was 300 ug of mutant IDH1 20-mer peptide that made up each vaccine dose, given with topical imiquimod. No antigen has been assigned to these receptors. The sequences come from PBMCs, collected from a glioma patient whose treatment included an IDH1 peptide vaccine. The receptors were sampled from a man aged 30-40 years with glioma.

This CDR3 is CASSLHGNPTYNEQFF. The CDR3 DNA reads TGTGCCAGCAGTTTACATGGGAATCCAACCTACAATGAGCAGTTCTTC. The chain combines TRBV27 with TRBJ2-1; no clear D. This CDR3 has 16 amino acids. Trimming took 2 bases from V and 2 from J, leaving 13 bases between them. CDR1 and CDR2 from the germline V gene are MNHEY and SMNVEV (reference sequence).

The rearrangement joins TRBV19 to TRBJ1-5; D may be TRBD1 (6 bases). Trimming removed 8 bases at V and 0 bases at J, with 14 bases between. The CDR3 spans 15 residues. Germline V gene data show CDR1 as LNHDA and CDR2 as SQIVND (reference sequence). For the CDR3, the DNA is TGTGCCAGTCGAAAGGGGGGGAATAGCAATCAGCCCCAGCATTTT. Translation gives CASRKGGNSNQPQHF. Full variable domain (remainder filled in from reference TRBV19 and TRBJ1-5): DGGITQSPKYLFRKEGQNVTLSCEQNLNHDAMYWYRQDPGQGLRLIYYSQIVNDFQKGDIAEGYSVSREKKESFPLTVTSAQKNPTAFYLCASRKGGNSNQPQHFGDGTRLSIL.

This clone was observed a few times. As DNA, the CDR3 is TGTGCCAGTAGTATAGACCCGGGGGTTAATTCACCCCTCCACTTT. Its translation is CASSIDPGVNSPLHF. The genes are TRBV19 and TRBJ1-6; tentatively, D is TRBD1 (5 bases). CDR3 length: 15 residues. V dropped 0 bases and J dropped 6 bases, with 9 bases sitting between them. Germline assignment: CDR1 LNHDA and CDR2 SQIVND (reference sequence). The full variable domain, with the rest looked up from reference TRBV19 and TRBJ1-6, is DGGITQSPKYLFRKEGQNVTLSCEQNLNHDAMYWYRQDPGQGLRLIYYSQIVNDFQKGDIAEGYSVSREKKESFPLTVTSAQKNPTAFYLCASSIDPGVNSPLHFGNGTRLTVT.

CDR3 region: CASSKGQGNEQYF. The CDR3 nucleotides read TGTGCCAGCAGTAAGGGACAGGGCAACGAGCAGTACTTC. The V gene is TRBV6-1, the J gene TRBJ2-7; 9 positions match TRBD1. The germline CDR1 and CDR2 sequences are MNHNS and SASEGT. The CDR3 length is 13 residues. The junction had 4 bases not matched to a gene; V was cut back by 5 bases and J by 5 bases.

The rearrangement joins TRBV29-1 to TRBJ2-1; D might be TRBD1 or TRBD2, each matching 5 bases. CDR3 length: 14 residues. Between the trimmed V and J ends, which lost 4 bases and 0 bases, there was a span of 10 bases. From germline, CDR1 is SQVTM and CDR2 ANQGSEA. For the CDR3, the DNA is TGCAGCGTTGGAAAGGGGAGCTCCTACAATGAGCAGTTCTTC. Protein product: CSVGKGSSYNEQFF.

This chain joins TRBV11-2 and TRBJ2-3; TRBD2 is a possible D gene (7 bases). Germline V CDR1 and CDR2: SGHAT, FQNNGV. CDR3 length equals 15 residues. Trimming removed 4 bases at V and 6 bases at J, with 17 bases between. CDR3 loop: CASSSGGGGMDTQYF. CDR3 DNA sequence: TGTGCCAGCAGCTCAGGAGGGGGGGGTATGGATACGCAGTATTTT.

The chain combines TRBV30 with TRBJ1-1; the match to TRBD1 covers 8 bases. Germline V CDR1 and CDR2: GTSNPN, SVGIG (reference sequence). The CDR3 is 13 residues long. CDR3 nucleotide sequence: TGTGGGGGGACAGGAAACGTGAACACTGAAGCTTTCTTT. It codes for CGGTGNVNTEAFF.

The V gene is TRBV2, the J gene TRBJ2-5; TRBD1 aligns across 7 bases. The CDR3 has 16 residues. Germline lookup yields CDR1 SNHLY and CDR2 FYNNEI. V lost 0 bases and J lost 7; bases outside the gene matches: 11. The CDR3 here is CASSEASPRGLGTQYF. CDR3 coding DNA: TGTGCCAGCAGTGAAGCGAGCCCCAGGGGGTTGGGGACCCAGTACTTC.

This clone was observed once. The chain uses TRBV20-1 and TRBJ1-1; no clear D. The V end was cut by 6 bases, the J end by 11 bases, with 16 bases between. This CDR3 comprises 11 residues. Looked up from germline, CDR1 is DFQATT and CDR2 is SNEGSKA (reference sequence). This chain's CDR3 is CSAGSTTRAFF. The CDR3 DNA reads TGCAGTGCCGGGAGTACGACAAGGGCTTTCTTT.

In its sample, this clone was seen once. V is TRBV6-5 and J is TRBJ1-3; 7 nucleotides match TRBD1. Germline CDR1 and CDR2: MNHEY and SVGAGI. Losses at the gene ends were 6 bases for V and 0 bases for J; bases not matched to a gene: 5. This CDR3 has 15 amino acids. The chain's CDR3 is CASSRGGLSGNTIYF. In DNA, the CDR3 is TGTGCCAGCAGCCGAGGGGGCCTCTCTGGAAACACCATATATTTT.

V usage is TRBV19 and J usage is TRBJ2-5; 7 bases map to TRBD1. CDR3 length: 14 amino acids. Per the germline V gene, CDR1 is LNHDA and CDR2 is SQIVND (reference sequence). J was trimmed by 7 bases and V by 7 bases; bases with no gene match: 12. The CDR3 DNA is TGTGCCAGTACCACCAAAGACAGGGTACCGACCCAGTACTTC. Its translation is CASTTKDRVPTQYF.

V usage is TRBV4-1 and J usage is TRBJ2-7; the D gene is possibly TRBD1 (5 bases). The CDR3 runs to 14 residues. Germline loops: CDR1 MGHRA, CDR2 YSYEKL. V gave up 4 bases and J gave up 0 bases, with 10 bases separating them. CDR3 nucleotide sequence: TGCGCCAGCAGCCCCCCGCAGGGCTCCTACGAGCAGTACTTC. Translated, it gives CASSPPQGSYEQYF.

The rearrangement links TRBV19 to TRBJ2-1; D is possibly TRBD1 or TRBD2 (6 bases each). CDR3 size: 15 residues. V lost 4 bases, J lost 0 bases, and 10 bases lay in between. Germline values: CDR1 LNHDA, CDR2 SQIVND (reference sequence). The CDR3 region is CASSKGGSSYNEQFF. CDR3 DNA sequence: TGTGCCAGTAGTAAGGGGGGCAGCTCCTACAATGAGCAGTTCTTC.

CDR3 sequence (DNA): TGTGCCAGCAGGACCTATGGGTCACCCCTCCACTTT. This codes for CASRTYGSPLHF. The chain links TRBV11-2 to TRBJ1-6; D gene ambiguous. Germline V CDR1 and CDR2: SGHAT, FQNNGV. Trimming shortened V by 6 bases and J by 10 bases, and 10 bases separated the two germline ends. There are 12 residues in the CDR3.

This clone has a handful of counts. The chain is built from TRBV7-2 and TRBJ1-2; possibly TRBD1 for D (6 bases). Trimming removed 0 bases from V and 7 bases from J, with 12 bases in between. The CDR3 has 14 amino acids. Germline V gives CDR1 SGHTA, CDR2 FQGNSA. Here the CDR3 reads CASSLAEGVGGYTF. As DNA, the CDR3 is TGTGCCAGCAGCTTAGCTGAGGGGGTGGGTGGCTACACCTTC. The full variable domain, with the rest looked up from reference TRBV7-2 and TRBJ1-2, is GAGVSQSPSNKVTEKGKDVELRCDPISGHTALYWYRQSLGQGLEFLIYFQGNSAPDKSGLPSDRFSAERTGGSVSTLTIQRTQQEDSAVYLCASSLAEGVGGYTFGSGTRLTVV.